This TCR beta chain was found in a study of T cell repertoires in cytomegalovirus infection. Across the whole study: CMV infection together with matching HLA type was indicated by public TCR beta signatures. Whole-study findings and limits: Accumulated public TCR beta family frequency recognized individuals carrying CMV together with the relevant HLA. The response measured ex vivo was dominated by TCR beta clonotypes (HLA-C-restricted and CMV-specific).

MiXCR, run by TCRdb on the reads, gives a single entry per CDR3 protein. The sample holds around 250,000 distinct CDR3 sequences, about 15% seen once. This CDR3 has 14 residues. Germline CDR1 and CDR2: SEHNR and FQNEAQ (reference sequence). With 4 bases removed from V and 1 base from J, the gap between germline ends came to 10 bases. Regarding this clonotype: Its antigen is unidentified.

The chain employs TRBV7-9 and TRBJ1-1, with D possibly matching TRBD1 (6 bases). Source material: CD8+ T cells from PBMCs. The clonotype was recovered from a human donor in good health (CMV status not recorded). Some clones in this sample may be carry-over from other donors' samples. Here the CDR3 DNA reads TGTGCCAGCAGCTACAGGGATGAGAACACTGAAGCTTTCTTT. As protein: CASSYRDENTEAFF.